These T cell receptor beta chains were read from a single sample in a study of CD8 T cells in ankylosing spondylitis. TCRdb re-derived calls from the 5' RACE reads in MiXCR, one entry per CDR3 protein. The sample lists approximately 520,000 distinct CDR3 sequences, roughly 5.2% occurring once. What was sequenced was blood, either unsorted or a sorted T cell fraction (not recorded which). Source of these receptors: a male donor with ankylosing spondylitis. Both conserved end residues are part of each CDR3. D genes are given only for firm matches. Some rows have no size entry. The others give once, few or many, or a class for an expanded clone.

>.|TRBV5-5|TRBJ2-2|many
CASSLEVGIVAGELFF
TGTGCCAGCAGCTTGGAAGTGGGAATAGTCGCCGGGGAGCTGTTTTTT
>TRBD1|TRBV6-1|TRBJ1-2|many
CASSAHGQAYYGYTF
TGTGCCAGCAGCGCCCATGGACAGGCCTACTATGGCTACACCTTC
>.|TRBV27|TRBJ2-7|many
CASSFGTGSRFGQYF
TGTGCCAGCAGTTTCGGCACAGGGTCTCGTTTTGGGCAGTACTTC
>.|TRBV5-1|TRBJ1-2|.
CASSLVTKAYGYTF
TGCGCCAGCAGCTTGGTAACCAAGGCCTATGGCTACACCTTC
>.|TRBV29-1|TRBJ2-7|many
CSAAGGQSYEQYF
TGCAGCGCCGCCGGGGGTCAGAGCTACGAGCAGTACTTC
>.|TRBV7-9|TRBJ1-1|many
CASSSPDGWGTEAFF
TGTGCCAGCAGCTCACCGGACGGATGGGGTACTGAAGCTTTCTTT
>TRBD1|TRBV20-1|TRBJ1-4|many
CSATDREGEKLFF
TGCAGTGCTACCGACAGGGAGGGTGAAAAACTGTTTTTT
>.|TRBV7-9|TRBJ1-1|many
CASSPLGPRKWNTEAFF
TGTGCCAGCAGCCCGCTTGGGCCTCGAAAATGGAACACTGAAGCTTTCTTT
>TRBD1|TRBV10-3|TRBJ2-7|many
CAISDWDRANYEQYF
TGTGCCATCAGTGACTGGGACAGAGCCAATTACGAGCAGTACTTC
>.|TRBV25-1|TRBJ2-7|.
CASTEGGRGPYEQYF
TGTGCCAGCACTGAGGGGGGGAGGGGGCCCTACGAGCAGTACTTC
>.|TRBV20-1|TRBJ2-7|.
CCARATPDAGLRYEQYF
TGCTGTGCTAGAGCAACTCCCGATGCGGGACTGCGATACGAGCAGTACTTC
>.|TRBV18|TRBJ1-1|few
CASSPYRYVNTEAFF
TGTGCCAGCTCACCTTACAGGTACGTGAACACTGAAGCTTTCTTT
>.|TRBV20-1|TRBJ2-2|many
CSAADTTNTGELFF
TGCAGTGCCGCGGACACCACGAACACCGGGGAGCTGTTTTTT
>TRBD2|TRBV5-1|TRBJ2-1|many
CASSLAGGNFNEQFF
TGCGCCAGCAGCTTAGCGGGAGGAAATTTCAATGAGCAGTTCTTC
>.|TRBV28|TRBJ1-2|many
CASGVPGHHYGYTF
TGTGCCAGCGGAGTTCCGGGACACCACTATGGCTACACCTTC
>.|TRBV19|TRBJ1-1|many
CASSIGFGTEAFF
TGTGCCAGTAGTATAGGGTTCGGCACTGAAGCTTTCTTT
>TRBD1|TRBV15|TRBJ2-1|many
CATSREMRWDSNNEQFF
TGTGCCACCAGCAGAGAAATGAGGTGGGACAGCAACAATGAGCAGTTCTTC
>.|TRBV7-9|TRBJ1-3|.
CASSPPPRFGNTIYF
TGTGCCAGCAGCCCACCCCCGAGGTTTGGAAACACCATATATTTT
>TRBD1|TRBV20-1|TRBJ2-2|many
CSARETGGASGELFF
TGCAGTGCTAGGGAGACAGGGGGCGCATCCGGGGAGCTGTTTTTT
>TRBD2|TRBV20-1|TRBJ2-1|few
CSAKDGYRGLAGHEQFF
TGCAGTGCGAAGGACGGTTATAGGGGACTAGCGGGCCATGAGCAGTTCTTC
>.|TRBV5-1|TRBJ1-6|many
CASSPQLVGSNSPLHF
TGCGCCAGCAGCCCCCAACTTGTGGGGAGTAATTCACCCCTCCACTTT
>.|TRBV7-6|TRBJ2-1|many
CASSLPGVTYNEQFF
TGTGCCAGCAGCTTACCAGGTGTCACCTACAATGAGCAGTTCTTC
>TRBD1|TRBV25-1|TRBJ1-1|many
CASSDWDRNAAFF
TGTGCCAGCAGTGACTGGGACAGAAATGCAGCTTTCTTT
>.|TRBV6-1|TRBJ2-2|many
CASSARLPTGELFF
TGTGCCAGCAGTGCGCGACTGCCCACCGGGGAGCTGTTTTTT
>.|TRBV7-2|TRBJ1-5|many
CASSLTYSNQPQHF
TGTGCCAGCAGCTTAACTTATAGCAATCAGCCCCAGCATTTT
>.|TRBV27|TRBJ1-5|many
CASSALRGSGDQPQHF
TGTGCCAGCAGTGCCCTCAGAGGCAGTGGGGATCAGCCCCAGCATTTT
>.|TRBV6-1|TRBJ2-1|.
CASSDRARKEEQFF
TGTGCCAGCAGTGATAGGGCCCGAAAAGAAGAGCAGTTCTTC
>TRBD1|TRBV5-1|TRBJ1-2|many
CASSPGTGIIYTF
TGCGCCAGCAGTCCCGGGACAGGGATCATCTACACCTTC
>.|TRBV5-1|TRBJ2-3|many
CASSLQGSQGDTQYF
TGCGCCAGCAGTCTCCAGGGGTCCCAGGGGGATACGCAGTATTTT
>.|TRBV4-3|TRBJ1-1|many
CASSQESRGWTEAFF
TGCGCCAGCAGCCAAGAAAGCAGGGGATGGACTGAAGCTTTCTTT
>.|TRBV7-9|TRBJ1-2|many
CASSAWTVGANYGYTF
TGTGCCAGCAGCGCCTGGACAGTTGGAGCTAACTATGGCTACACCTTC
>TRBD2|TRBV20-1|TRBJ2-7|many
CSAIAGIDEQYF
TGCAGTGCAATAGCGGGAATCGACGAGCAGTACTTC
>TRBD1|TRBV3-1|TRBJ1-2|few
CASSQGQSLRGYTF
TGTGCCAGCAGCCAGGGACAGAGCCTTCGCGGCTACACCTTC
>.|TRBV7-9|TRBJ2-1|.
CASSLGPRSSYNEQFF
TGTGCCAGCAGCTTAGGGCCCCGCAGCTCCTACAATGAGCAGTTCTTC
>.|TRBV20-1|TRBJ2-1|many
CSAPTFGEQFF
TGCAGTGCTCCTACGTTCGGTGAGCAGTTCTTC
>.|TRBV12-3/TRBV12-4|TRBJ1-3|many
CASSLSRDFIGNTIYF
TGTGCCAGCAGTCTAAGCCGGGACTTTATAGGAAACACCATATATTTT
>.|TRBV29-1|TRBJ1-1|many
CSVVGEPVNTEAFF
TGCAGCGTTGTCGGGGAACCAGTGAACACTGAAGCTTTCTTT
>.|TRBV12-3/TRBV12-4|TRBJ2-7|many
CASSQGTRGGYEQYF
TGTGCCAGCAGCCAAGGGACACGCGGGGGCTACGAGCAGTACTTC
>.|TRBV20-1|TRBJ2-2|.
CSARDGLPGELFF
TGCAGTGCTAGAGATGGGTTACCCGGGGAGCTGTTTTTT
>.|TRBV29-1|TRBJ2-2|many
CSVEGVQNIDTGELFF
TGCAGCGTTGAAGGGGTGCAGAATATCGACACCGGGGAGCTGTTTTTT
>.|TRBV6-1|TRBJ1-2|.
CASSEWAVRQNYGYTF
TGTGCCAGCAGTGAATGGGCGGTCAGGCAAAACTATGGCTACACCTTC
>TRBD2|TRBV28|TRBJ2-3|.
CASSLEPGREGKTVADTQYF
TGTGCCAGCAGTTTAGAGCCCGGCAGGGAGGGTAAAACAGTTGCAGATACGCAGTATTTT
>TRBD2|TRBV7-2|TRBJ2-1|.
CASSLVGGLGKNEQFF
TGTGCCAGCAGCTTAGTAGGTGGACTAGGGAAGAATGAGCAGTTCTTC
>.|TRBV20-1|TRBJ2-5|many
CSAEERQETQYF
TGCAGTGCGGAGGAAAGACAAGAGACCCAGTACTTC
>TRBD2|TRBV20-1|TRBJ2-1|many
CSAIPWATSGRVEQFF
TGCAGTGCTATCCCCTGGGCGACTAGCGGGAGGGTTGAGCAGTTCTTC
>TRBD2|TRBV12-3/TRBV12-4|TRBJ2-1|many
CASSLGVWREGPNEQFF
TGTGCCAGCAGTTTAGGGGTTTGGCGGGAGGGCCCCAATGAGCAGTTCTTC
>.|TRBV28|TRBJ2-7|many
CASSFHWQGGEQYF
TGTGCCAGCAGTTTCCATTGGCAGGGGGGAGAGCAGTACTTC
>TRBD1|TRBV29-1|TRBJ1-1|few
CSVAGTANTEAFF
TGCAGCGTGGCCGGGACAGCGAACACTGAAGCTTTCTTT
>.|TRBV7-2|TRBJ2-7|few
CASSYSHSGPSYEQYF
TGTGCCAGCAGCTACAGCCATAGCGGACCCTCCTACGAGCAGTACTTC
>.|TRBV5-1|TRBJ1-1|many
CASSPSPTDTEAFF
TGCGCCAGCAGCCCGTCCCCGACGGATACTGAAGCTTTCTTT
>.|TRBV7-8|TRBJ1-1|many
CASSITGRATEAFF
TGTGCCAGCAGCATTACAGGGAGGGCCACTGAAGCTTTCTTT
>TRBD1|TRBV4-1|TRBJ1-4|many
CASSRTGTVATNEKLFF
TGCGCCAGCAGCCGAACAGGGACAGTAGCAACTAATGAAAAACTGTTTTTT
>TRBD1|TRBV20-1|TRBJ2-5|many
CSARDPGQGEETQYF
TGCAGTGCTAGAGACCCCGGACAGGGGGAAGAGACCCAGTACTTC
>.|TRBV18|TRBJ2-3|.
CASSPLGGLSTDTQYF
TGTGCCAGCTCACCACTCGGCGGTTTAAGCACAGATACGCAGTATTTT
>.|TRBV12-3/TRBV12-4|TRBJ2-6|many
CASSLKTVYSSGANVLTF
TGTGCCAGCAGTTTGAAGACAGTCTACAGCTCTGGGGCCAACGTCCTGACTTTC